The rows below give T cell receptor beta chains drawn from one sample of a study of cytomegalovirus exposure and HLA in healthy donors. Clones were read by immunoSEQ multiplex PCR, and TCRdb kept only the in-frame ones, dropping some. The sample has more than 95,000 clones; roughly a tenth are singletons. What was sequenced was PBMCs. The receptors come from a woman younger than 30 in good health and CMV-seropositive. CDR3s include the opening cysteine and the closing phenylalanine or tryptophan. The order of the fields is D gene, J gene, V gene, clone size, CDR3 DNA, CDR3 protein. A D gene is named only where the DNA matches it firmly. Clone sizes are given selectively: once, few, many, or a class where the clone is expanded.

d_call: .
j_call: TRBJ1-1
v_call: TRBV4-1
clone_size: .
cdr3_nt: TGCGCCAGCAGCCACATGAACACTGAAGCTTTCTTT
cdr3_aa: CASSHMNTEAFF

d_call: .
j_call: TRBJ2-7
v_call: TRBV6-1
clone_size: few
cdr3_nt: TGTGCCAGCAGGTACATCTCCTACGAGCAGTACTTC
cdr3_aa: CASRYISYEQYF

d_call: .
j_call: TRBJ2-7
v_call: TRBV5-6
clone_size: few
cdr3_nt: TGTGCCAGCAGCTTGGTAAGCCACGAGCAGTACTTC
cdr3_aa: CASSLVSHEQYF

d_call: .
j_call: TRBJ1-1
v_call: TRBV2
clone_size: few
cdr3_nt: TGTGCCAGCAGCCCCCGGCAGGGGAACACTGAAGCTTTCTTT
cdr3_aa: CASSPRQGNTEAFF

d_call: .
j_call: TRBJ1-1
v_call: TRBV28
clone_size: .
cdr3_nt: TGTGCCAGCACTCTGACCCGGGGAGGCACTGAAGCTTTCTTT
cdr3_aa: CASTLTRGGTEAFF

d_call: TRBD2
j_call: TRBJ2-1
v_call: TRBV30
clone_size: few
cdr3_nt: TGTGCCTGGAGTAAGGGAACGGGAGGCAACAATGAGCAGTTCTTC
cdr3_aa: CAWSKGTGGNNEQFF

d_call: .
j_call: TRBJ1-5
v_call: TRBV6-1
clone_size: .
cdr3_nt: TGTGCCAGCAGTGAAAGGGGGTTCCTCAATCAGCCCCAGCATTTT
cdr3_aa: CASSERGFLNQPQHF

d_call: .
j_call: TRBJ2-5
v_call: TRBV6-6
clone_size: .
cdr3_nt: TGTGCCAGCAACCTTGGCGGAGAGGTGGAGACCCAGTACTTC
cdr3_aa: CASNLGGEVETQYF

d_call: TRBD2
j_call: TRBJ2-7
v_call: TRBV5-1
clone_size: .
cdr3_nt: TGCGCCAGCAGCTTGGTAGCTAGCGGAACCTACGAGCAGTACTTC
cdr3_aa: CASSLVASGTYEQYF

d_call: .
j_call: TRBJ2-5
v_call: TRBV5-1
clone_size: .
cdr3_nt: TGCGCCAGCAGCTTGGGACTGACGACCTCCCAAGAGACCCAGTACTTC
cdr3_aa: CASSLGLTTSQETQYF

d_call: .
j_call: TRBJ1-5
v_call: TRBV4-1
clone_size: few
cdr3_nt: TGCGCCAGCAGCCAAGAGTTCAGGTTCGGGGTTCAGCCCCAGCATTTT
cdr3_aa: CASSQEFRFGVQPQHF

d_call: TRBD2
j_call: TRBJ2-3
v_call: TRBV4-1
clone_size: .
cdr3_nt: TGCGCCAGCAGCCCTAGCGGCTCTAGCACAGATACGCAGTATTTT
cdr3_aa: CASSPSGSSTDTQYF

d_call: TRBD2
j_call: TRBJ2-7
v_call: TRBV5-1
clone_size: .
cdr3_nt: TGCGCCAGCAGCCTTGGACTAGAGAAAAGCTACGAGCAGTACTTC
cdr3_aa: CASSLGLEKSYEQYF

d_call: TRBD2
j_call: TRBJ2-7
v_call: TRBV4-1
clone_size: .
cdr3_nt: TGCGCCAGCAGCCGAAAACTAGCGGGAGACGACGAGCAGTACTTC
cdr3_aa: CASSRKLAGDDEQYF

d_call: .
j_call: TRBJ1-5
v_call: TRBV28
clone_size: .
cdr3_nt: TGTGCCAGCAGTTTATACGGAGACAATCAGCCCCAGCATTTT
cdr3_aa: CASSLYGDNQPQHF

d_call: TRBD2
j_call: TRBJ2-1
v_call: TRBV27
clone_size: few
cdr3_nt: TGTGCCAGCAGTTTACCCGGGAGGGCCTACAATGAGCAGTTCTTC
cdr3_aa: CASSLPGRAYNEQFF

d_call: TRBD1
j_call: TRBJ1-2
v_call: TRBV28
clone_size: few
cdr3_nt: TGTGCCAGCAGTACCGGGACAGGGCAATCCTATGGCTACACCTTC
cdr3_aa: CASSTGTGQSYGYTF

d_call: .
j_call: TRBJ1-2
v_call: TRBV5-4
clone_size: few
cdr3_nt: TGTGCCAGCAGCTTGGACAGATTAAACTATGGCTACACCTTC
cdr3_aa: CASSLDRLNYGYTF

d_call: TRBD1
j_call: TRBJ2-5
v_call: TRBV27
clone_size: .
cdr3_nt: TGTGCCAGCAGGGGGCTTACTAGGACAGGGAAATCTCTGAGGGGAGAGACCCAGTACTTC
cdr3_aa: CASRGLTRTGKSLRGETQYF

d_call: TRBD1
j_call: TRBJ1-1
v_call: TRBV30
clone_size: .
cdr3_nt: TGTGCCTGGAGTATCCGGGGCAGGGGGCTTCGGCTGAACACTGAAGCTTTCTTT
cdr3_aa: CAWSIRGRGLRLNTEAFF

d_call: .
j_call: TRBJ2-3
v_call: TRBV14
clone_size: .
cdr3_nt: TGTGCCAGCAGCCTGGGCGGGCAGGTTGTTGGAGATACGCAGTATTTT
cdr3_aa: CASSLGGQVVGDTQYF

d_call: TRBD1
j_call: TRBJ2-4
v_call: TRBV6-1
clone_size: few
cdr3_nt: TGTGCCAGCAGTGACTACCCGGGACAGGGGTCCTACTTC
cdr3_aa: CASSDYPGQGSYF

d_call: TRBD2
j_call: TRBJ2-5
v_call: TRBV12-5
clone_size: few
cdr3_nt: TGTGCTAGTGGTTTGAGACTAGCGGGAGTAGAGACCCAGTACTTC
cdr3_aa: CASGLRLAGVETQYF

d_call: .
j_call: TRBJ2-1
v_call: TRBV29-1
clone_size: .
cdr3_nt: TGCAGCGTTGGCGACTGGGTCAATGAGCAGTTCTTC
cdr3_aa: CSVGDWVNEQFF

d_call: TRBD2
j_call: TRBJ2-7
v_call: TRBV7-9
clone_size: few
cdr3_nt: TGTGCCAGCGGGACGGGACTAGCCTACGAGCAGTACTTC
cdr3_aa: CASGTGLAYEQYF

d_call: TRBD1
j_call: TRBJ1-2
v_call: TRBV4-1
clone_size: few
cdr3_nt: TGCGCCAGCAGCGAAAACTTGGGACAGGGTACCTATGGCTACACCTTC
cdr3_aa: CASSENLGQGTYGYTF

d_call: .
j_call: TRBJ1-2
v_call: TRBV7-3
clone_size: few
cdr3_nt: TGTGCCAGCAGCCCCACGCGGCAGGGGCCCGGCTACACCTTC
cdr3_aa: CASSPTRQGPGYTF

d_call: TRBD1
j_call: TRBJ2-5
v_call: TRBV5-1
clone_size: .
cdr3_nt: TGCGCCAGCTCGACAGGGTGGGGAGAGGCCCAGTACTTC
cdr3_aa: CASSTGWGEAQYF

d_call: .
j_call: TRBJ1-1
v_call: TRBV29-1
clone_size: few
cdr3_nt: TGCAGCGTCCGCCGGCAGGGGAACACTGAAGCTTTCTTT
cdr3_aa: CSVRRQGNTEAFF

d_call: .
j_call: TRBJ1-1
v_call: TRBV11-3
clone_size: few
cdr3_nt: TGTGCCAGCAGCTTAGCCCCCAGGGTCGGAGACACTGAAGCTTTCTTT
cdr3_aa: CASSLAPRVGDTEAFF

d_call: TRBD2
j_call: TRBJ2-1
v_call: TRBV9
clone_size: .
cdr3_nt: TGTGCCAGCAGCGGACAGACTAGCGGGTTCAATGAGCAGTTCTTC
cdr3_aa: CASSGQTSGFNEQFF

d_call: .
j_call: TRBJ1-1
v_call: TRBV9
clone_size: .
cdr3_nt: TGTGCCAGCAGCTTAGGGGGGGACACTGAAGCTTTCTTT
cdr3_aa: CASSLGGDTEAFF

d_call: TRBD1
j_call: TRBJ2-5
v_call: TRBV5-4
clone_size: .
cdr3_nt: TGTGCCAGCAGCTCCGGGACAGGGGGCGGTGAGACCCAGTACTTC
cdr3_aa: CASSSGTGGGETQYF

d_call: .
j_call: TRBJ1-4
v_call: TRBV5-4
clone_size: .
cdr3_nt: TGTGCCAGCAGCTTGGTGGCCGGCGTGTCGGGGGTTGGTGAAAAACTGTTTTTT
cdr3_aa: CASSLVAGVSGVGEKLFF

d_call: .
j_call: TRBJ1-4
v_call: TRBV27
clone_size: .
cdr3_nt: TGTGCCAGCAGTGCCAGGGATACTAATGAAAAACTGTTTTTT
cdr3_aa: CASSARDTNEKLFF

d_call: .
j_call: TRBJ2-2
v_call: TRBV27
clone_size: .
cdr3_nt: TGTGCCAGCACGGACTGGAACACCGGGGAGCTGTTTTTT
cdr3_aa: CASTDWNTGELFF

d_call: TRBD1
j_call: TRBJ2-7
v_call: TRBV5-4
clone_size: .
cdr3_nt: TGTGCCAGCAGCTTGGAGACAGGGATCGGCTACGAGCAGTACTTC
cdr3_aa: CASSLETGIGYEQYF

d_call: .
j_call: TRBJ1-1
v_call: TRBV4-1
clone_size: .
cdr3_nt: TGCGCCAGCAGCCAACCCACAGGGATAACTGAAGCTTTCTTT
cdr3_aa: CASSQPTGITEAFF

d_call: .
j_call: TRBJ2-7
v_call: TRBV27
clone_size: .
cdr3_nt: TGTGCCAGCAGCCTCAAGCCTTACAGGAGCTCCTACGAGCAGTACTTC
cdr3_aa: CASSLKPYRSSYEQYF

d_call: .
j_call: TRBJ2-3
v_call: TRBV5-1
clone_size: few
cdr3_nt: TGCGCCAGCAGCTTGGTTCTAGATGGGACAGATACGCAGTATTTT
cdr3_aa: CASSLVLDGTDTQYF

d_call: TRBD2
j_call: TRBJ2-7
v_call: TRBV30
clone_size: few
cdr3_nt: TGTGCCTGGAGAGTAGCGGGGGGGAACTACGAGCAGTACTTC
cdr3_aa: CAWRVAGGNYEQYF

d_call: TRBD2
j_call: TRBJ2-7
v_call: TRBV6-1
clone_size: .
cdr3_nt: TGTGCCAGCCGGAAGGGTGTGACTAGCGCCTACGAGCAGTACTTC
cdr3_aa: CASRKGVTSAYEQYF

d_call: .
j_call: TRBJ2-3
v_call: TRBV11-2
clone_size: .
cdr3_nt: TGTGCCAGCAGCCTTTTAATAGCGGTTCCTGGCACAGATACGCAGTATTTT
cdr3_aa: CASSLLIAVPGTDTQYF

d_call: TRBD1
j_call: TRBJ1-5
v_call: TRBV5-8
clone_size: few
cdr3_nt: TGTGCCAGCAGCTCGGGACGATTGACAGGGTCAGGACAGCCCCAGCATTTT
cdr3_aa: CASSSGRLTGSGQPQHF